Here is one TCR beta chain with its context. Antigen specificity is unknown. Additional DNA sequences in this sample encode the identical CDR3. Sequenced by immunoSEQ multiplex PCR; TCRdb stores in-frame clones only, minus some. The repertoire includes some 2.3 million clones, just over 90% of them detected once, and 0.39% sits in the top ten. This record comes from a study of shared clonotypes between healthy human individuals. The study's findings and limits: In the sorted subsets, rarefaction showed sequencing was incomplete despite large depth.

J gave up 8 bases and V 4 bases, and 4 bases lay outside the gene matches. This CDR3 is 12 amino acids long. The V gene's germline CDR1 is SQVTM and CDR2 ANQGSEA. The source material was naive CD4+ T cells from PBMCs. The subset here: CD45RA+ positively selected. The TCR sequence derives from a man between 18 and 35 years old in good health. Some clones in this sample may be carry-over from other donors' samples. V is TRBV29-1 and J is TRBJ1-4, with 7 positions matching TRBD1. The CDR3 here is CSVGRGDEKLFF. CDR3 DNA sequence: TGCAGCGTTGGCAGGGGGGACGAAAAACTGTTTTTT.